The entry that follows covers one T cell receptor (beta chain) sequence. Its antigen is unidentified. The sample originates from a study of coeliac disease. About the research overall: Coeliac patients had newly diagnosed active disease, refractory type I disease, or gluten-free diet control. Whole-study results and caveats: Lower clonality than controls marked TRB and TRG repertoires from active celiac intraepithelial and lamina propria samples. Lamina propria and intraepithelial cell fractions may contain each other's cells. Few TRB amino acid sequences were shared between samples; most were unique.

Using immunoSEQ multiplex PCR, the repertoire was profiled, and TCRdb retains in-frame clones only, with some absent. The sample holds under 3,500 clones, 70% seen once. The source is a young man with celiac disease on a gluten-free diet. The sequencing input was intraepithelial lymphocytes from the gut.

The CDR3 spells CASSPGRGGDEQYF. CDR3 DNA: TGTGCCAGCAGCCCCGGGCGGGGTGGGGACGAGCAGTACTTC. The chain recombines TRBV7-3 with TRBJ2-7; weak D call: TRBD2 (6 bases). Germline V gene data show CDR1 as SGHTA and CDR2 as FQGTGA. This CDR3 is built from 14 residues. Trimming cost V 5 bases and J 5 bases, with 16 bases left between them. Looking up the rest from reference TRBV7-3 and TRBJ2-7 gives the full variable domain: GAGVSQTPSNKVTEKGKYVELRCDPISGHTALYWYRQSLGQGPEFLIYFQGTGAADDSGLPNDRFFAVRPEGSVSTLKIQRTERGDSAVYLCASSPGRGGDEQYFGPGTRLTVT.